The 12 T cell receptor beta chains below come from one sample, sequenced in a study of tumor-infiltrating lymphocytes in primary liver carcinoma. Researchers generated TCR beta cDNA from approximately 520 ng of total RNA, relying on a constant-region primer. Slightly modified ARM-PCR served as the procedure for the TCR beta libraries. These libraries came from three rounds of nested multiplex PCR. TRBV1-TRBV30 forward primers and a C-beta reverse primer were used in the first two PCR rounds, which each ran for approximately 10 cycles. One entry per CDR3 protein results from TCRdb running MiXCR on the multiplex PCR reads. The sample includes approximately 110,000 distinct CDR3 sequences, 60% to 75% of them seen just once. Co-extraction of both nucleic acids (RNA and DNA) used about 20-33 mg of unsorted bulk tissue. Sequencing was performed on liver tumor tissue from sampling region 3. Subset in this sample: tumor region T3, left-lateral pole. Receptors were obtained from a woman aged 55-69 years with primary liver carcinoma and hepatitis B virus infection.

At least ten counts were recorded for this clonotype. The chain combines TRBV5-5 with TRBJ1-4; D gene ambiguous. Germline loops: CDR1 SGHKS, CDR2 YYEKEE (reference sequence). The CDR3 contains 14 residues. V lost 2 bases and J lost 5, with 10 bases in between. The CDR3 bases are TGTGCCAGCAGCTTAGGAGGGCTGAATGAAAAACTGTTTTTT. It codes for CASSLGGLNEKLFF.

Concerning this clonotype itself: This may be a read error: a much more frequent sequence differs by one nucleotide. This chain joins TRBV6-1 and TRBJ1-2; D gene ambiguous. This CDR3 has 13 amino acids. CDR1 is MNHNS and CDR2 is SASEGT in the germline V gene. V was shortened by 6 bases and J by 8 bases, with 16 bases between the two germline ends. As DNA, the CDR3 is TGTGCCAGCAGGATACAACCGGAGGAGGGCTACACCTTC. Protein product: CASRIQPEEGYTF.

This clonotype was seen only once. Given the absence of the conserved phenylalanine or tryptophan at the CDR3 end, a read error is likely. V gene TRBV19 combines with J gene TRBJ2-1; tentative D call: TRBD2 (5 bases). The CDR3 is made up of 14 amino acids. CDR1 is LNHDA and CDR2 is SQIVND in the germline V gene (reference sequence). V was pared by 5 bases and J by 5 bases, with 13 bases between. DNA for the CDR3: TGTGCCAGTAGTGTGGCGGGCCAAAACAATGAGCAGTTCCTC. Its translation: CASSVAGQNNEQFL.

As concerns this clonotype: The conserved phenylalanine or tryptophan is not found at the CDR3 terminus, so this likely reflects a read error. V and J are TRBV11-2 and TRBJ2-3, with TRBD1 matching over 9 bases. The CDR3 extends over 16 amino acids. Germline V gene lookup returns CDR1 SGHAT and CDR2 FQNNGV. The CDR3 nucleotides are TGTGTCAGCAGCTCAACCCGGTTACAGGGGGCAGATACACAGTATTAT. This codes for CVSSSTRLQGADTQYY.

This clonotype was detected a few times. J is TRBJ2-1 and V is TRBV7-8; D is possibly TRBD2 (6 bases). Germline lookup yields CDR1 SGHVS and CDR2 FQNEAQ. Trimming took 7 bases from V and 7 from J, leaving 23 bases between them. The CDR3 loop spans 16 amino acids. The CDR3 loop is CASISSASRRVNEQFF. The CDR3 DNA reads as TGTGCCAGCATCTCCAGCGCTAGCAGGAGGGTGAATGAGCAGTTCTTC.

This clonotype came up many times. The chain combines TRBV14 with TRBJ2-5; the match to TRBD1 covers 12 bases. CDR3 length equals 17 residues. CDR1 and CDR2 (germline): SGHDN, FVKESK. V lost 3 bases to trimming and J lost 5 bases; unmatched junction nucleotides: 10. In nucleotides, the CDR3 is TGTGCCAGCAGCCAGTTCGCGGGACAGGGGGCAAGGGAGACCCAGTACTTC. It codes for CASSQFAGQGARETQYF.

As concerns this clonotype: The junction and the germline gene differ at one end; a read error may be behind it. The chain is built from TRBV29-1 and TRBJ2-7, with 11 bases identical to TRBD2. This CDR3 contains 15 residues. Germline loops: CDR1 SQVTM, CDR2 ANQGSEA. CDR3 in DNA: TGCAACGTCCGGGGACTAGCGGTAAACTCCTACGAGCAGTATTTC. Its translation: CNVRGLAVNSYEQYF.

This chain connects TRBV5-4 to TRBJ2-2, with 7 bases lining up with TRBD2. The CDR3 is 15 residues long. J lost 8 bases, V lost 4 bases, and 11 bases had no gene match. CDR1 and CDR2 (germline): SGHNT, YYREEE (reference sequence). In DNA, the CDR3 is TGTGCCAGCAGCCCCGGACTAGTCATTAATGGGGAGCTGTTTTTT. This gives the protein CASSPGLVINGELFF.

In the case of this clonotype: Being one base from a much bigger clone, this may be a read error. The V call is TRBV7-8, the J call TRBJ1-1; D possibly corresponds to TRBD1 (5 bases). Germline CDR1 is SGHVS and CDR2 is FQNEAQ. This CDR3 is built from 16 residues. The V end was cut by 6 bases, the J end by 4 bases, with 21 bases between. CDR3 in DNA: TGTGCCAGCAGTCTCCAAGGGACCTCCCGTGGCACTGAAGCTTTCTTT. Protein product: CASSLQGTSRGTEAFF.

The CDR3 DNA reads as TGTGCCAGTGCACGTTCGTGGGGGGGAGGCAGTGGCTACACCTTC. Its protein product is CASARSWGGGSGYTF. The J gene is TRBJ1-2, the V gene TRBV11-2; possible D gene TRBD1, 5 bases. The CDR3 length is 15 residues. CDR1 is SGHAT and CDR2 is FQNNGV in the germline V gene. The V end lost 9 bases, the J end lost 7 bases, and 24 bases lay between the germline ends.

Points on this clonotype: Germline and junction disagree at one end, which may indicate a read error. The chain has TRBV12-3 or TRBV12-4 and TRBJ2-5; tentative D call: TRBD1 (7 bases). This CDR3 is built from 12 residues. The CDR3 coding sequence is TGTGCTACCCGCAGGGGGGTGGAGAGCCAGTACTTC. Translated: CATRRGVESQYF.

Regarding this clonotype: At one end the junction does not follow the germline gene, possibly because of a read error. The chain recombines TRBV12-3 or TRBV12-4 with TRBJ2-2, with D perhaps being TRBD1 or TRBD2 (5 bases each). The CDR3 is made up of 13 amino acids. CDR3 coding DNA: TGTTCCAGCAGCCGACAGATCACCGGGGAGTTGTTTTTT. Translating it yields CSSSRQITGELFF.